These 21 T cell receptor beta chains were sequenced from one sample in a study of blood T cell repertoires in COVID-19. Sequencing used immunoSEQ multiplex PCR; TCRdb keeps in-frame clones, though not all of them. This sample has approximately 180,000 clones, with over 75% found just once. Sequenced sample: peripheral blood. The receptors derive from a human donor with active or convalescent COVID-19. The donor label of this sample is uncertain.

The CDR3 DNA is TGTGCCAGCAGCTCCTCGGTAGATACGCAGTATTTT. As protein: CASSSSVDTQYF. The chain carries TRBV7-3 and TRBJ2-3; D is unclear. CDR1 is SGHTA and CDR2 is FQGTGA in the germline V gene. V lost 4 bases and J lost 5, with 7 bases in between. The CDR3 extends over 12 amino acids.

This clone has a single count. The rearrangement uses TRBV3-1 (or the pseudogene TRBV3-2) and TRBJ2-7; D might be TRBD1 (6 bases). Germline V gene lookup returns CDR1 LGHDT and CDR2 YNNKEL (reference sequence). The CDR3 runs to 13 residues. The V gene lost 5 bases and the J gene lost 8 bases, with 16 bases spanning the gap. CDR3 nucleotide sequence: TGTGCCAGCAGCGTAGGGACACTGCTAAAGCAGTACTTC. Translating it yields CASSVGTLLKQYF.

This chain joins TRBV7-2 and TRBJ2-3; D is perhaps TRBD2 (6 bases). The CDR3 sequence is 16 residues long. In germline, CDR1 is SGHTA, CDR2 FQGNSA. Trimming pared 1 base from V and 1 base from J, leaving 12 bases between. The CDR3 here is CASSLGASAGTDTQYF. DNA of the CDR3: TGTGCCAGCAGCTTAGGAGCTAGCGCCGGCACAGATACGCAGTATTTT. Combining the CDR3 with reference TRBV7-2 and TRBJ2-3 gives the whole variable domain GAGVSQSPSNKVTEKGKDVELRCDPISGHTALYWYRQSLGQGLEFLIYFQGNSAPDKSGLPSDRFSAERTGGSVSTLTIQRTQQEDSAVYLCASSLGASAGTDTQYFGPGTRLTVL.

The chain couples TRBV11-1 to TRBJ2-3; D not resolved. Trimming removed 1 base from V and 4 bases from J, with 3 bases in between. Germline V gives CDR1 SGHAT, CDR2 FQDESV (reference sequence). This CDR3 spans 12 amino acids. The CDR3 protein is CASSLGADTQYF. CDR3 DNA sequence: TGTGCCAGCAGCTTAGGAGCAGATACGCAGTATTTT.

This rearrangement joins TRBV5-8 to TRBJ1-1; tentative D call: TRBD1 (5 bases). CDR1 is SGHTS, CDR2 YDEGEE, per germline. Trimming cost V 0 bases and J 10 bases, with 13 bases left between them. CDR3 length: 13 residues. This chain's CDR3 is CASSLGQSKVAFF. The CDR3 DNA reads TGTGCCAGCAGCTTGGGACAGTCCAAAGTAGCTTTCTTT.

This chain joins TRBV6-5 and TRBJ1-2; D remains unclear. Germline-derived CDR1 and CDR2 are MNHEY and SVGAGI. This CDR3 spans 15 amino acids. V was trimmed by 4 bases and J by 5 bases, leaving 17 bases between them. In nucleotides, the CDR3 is TGTGCCAGCAGTTCCTTGACAAGGCGAGCTTATGGCTACACCTTC. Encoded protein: CASSSLTRRAYGYTF.

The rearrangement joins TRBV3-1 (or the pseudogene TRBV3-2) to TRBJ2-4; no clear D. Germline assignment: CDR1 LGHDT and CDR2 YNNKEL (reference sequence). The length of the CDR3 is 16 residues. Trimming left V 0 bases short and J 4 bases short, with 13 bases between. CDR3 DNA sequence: TGTGCCAGCAGCCAAGATGCGTCTAGTAAAAAAAACATTCAGTACTTC. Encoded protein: CASSQDASSKKNIQYF.

For the CDR3, the DNA is TGTGCCAGCTCACCACGTCGTGGTGGGGAGGGCACTGAAGCTTTCTTT. This gives the protein CASSPRRGGEGTEAFF. The chain links TRBV18 to TRBJ1-1; D is unclear. Germline V gives CDR1 KGHSH, CDR2 LQKENI. This CDR3 is built from 16 residues. Trimming cost V 1 base and J 4 bases, with 16 bases left between them.

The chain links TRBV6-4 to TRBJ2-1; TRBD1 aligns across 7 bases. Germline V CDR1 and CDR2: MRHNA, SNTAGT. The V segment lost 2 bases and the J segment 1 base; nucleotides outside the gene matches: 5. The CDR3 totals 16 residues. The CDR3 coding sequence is TGTGCCAGCAGTGACAAGGGGGCAAAATCCTACAATGAGCAGTTCTTC. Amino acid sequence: CASSDKGAKSYNEQFF.

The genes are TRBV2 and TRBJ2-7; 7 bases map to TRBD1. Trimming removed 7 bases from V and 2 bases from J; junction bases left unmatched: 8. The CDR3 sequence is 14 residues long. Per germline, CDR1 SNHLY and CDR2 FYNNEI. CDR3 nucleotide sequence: TGTGCCAGCATCAAACAGGGGCAAACCTACGAGCAGTACTTC. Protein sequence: CASIKQGQTYEQYF. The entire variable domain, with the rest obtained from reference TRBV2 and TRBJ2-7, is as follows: EPEVTQTPSHQVTQMGQEVILRCVPISNHLYFYWYRQILGQKVEFLVSFYNNEISEKSEIFDDQFSVERPDGSNFTLKIRSTKLEDSAMYFCASIKQGQTYEQYFGPGTRLTVT.

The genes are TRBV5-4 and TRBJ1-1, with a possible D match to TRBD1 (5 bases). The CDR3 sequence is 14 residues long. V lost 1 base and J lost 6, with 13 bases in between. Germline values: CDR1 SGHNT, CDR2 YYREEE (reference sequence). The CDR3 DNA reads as TGTGCCAGCAGCTTGAGGCAGGGTCGAGCTGAAGCTTTCTTT. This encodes CASSLRQGRAEAFF. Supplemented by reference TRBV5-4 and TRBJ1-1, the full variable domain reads ETGVTQSPTHLIKTRGQQVTLRCSSQSGHNTVSWYQQALGQGPQFIFQYYREEENGRGNFPPRFSGLQFPNYSSELNVNALELDDSALYLCASSLRQGRAEAFFGQGTRLTVV.

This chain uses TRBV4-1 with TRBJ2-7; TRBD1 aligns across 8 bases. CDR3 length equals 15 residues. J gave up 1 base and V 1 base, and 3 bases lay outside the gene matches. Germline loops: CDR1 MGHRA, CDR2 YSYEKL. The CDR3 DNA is TGCGCCAGCAGCCAAGGGAGGACAGGGTCCTACGAGCAGTACTTC. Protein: CASSQGRTGSYEQYF.

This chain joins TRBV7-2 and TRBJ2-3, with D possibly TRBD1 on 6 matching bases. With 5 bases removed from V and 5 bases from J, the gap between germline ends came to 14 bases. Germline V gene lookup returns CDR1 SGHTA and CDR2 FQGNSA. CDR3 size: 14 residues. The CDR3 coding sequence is TGTGCCAGCAGCGGGGGCCCCGCGGGAGATACGCAGTATTTT. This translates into CASSGGPAGDTQYF.

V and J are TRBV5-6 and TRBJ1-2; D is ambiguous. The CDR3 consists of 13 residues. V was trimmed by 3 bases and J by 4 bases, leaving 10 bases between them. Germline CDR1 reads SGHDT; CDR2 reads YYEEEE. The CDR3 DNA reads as TGTGCCAGCAGCTCTACAGATCTCTATGGCTACACCTTC. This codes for CASSSTDLYGYTF.

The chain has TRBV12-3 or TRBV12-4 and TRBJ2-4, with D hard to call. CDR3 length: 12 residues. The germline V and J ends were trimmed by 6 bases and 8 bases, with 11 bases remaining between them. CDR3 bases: TGTGCCAGCAGCTCTGGCTTGGACATTCAGTACTTC. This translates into CASSSGLDIQYF.

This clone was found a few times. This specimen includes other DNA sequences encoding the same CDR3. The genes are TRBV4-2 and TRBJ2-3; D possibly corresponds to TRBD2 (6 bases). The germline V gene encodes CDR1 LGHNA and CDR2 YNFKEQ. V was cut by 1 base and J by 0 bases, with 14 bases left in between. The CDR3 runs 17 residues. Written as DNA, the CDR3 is TGTGCCAGCAGCCAAGGTGGTGGCGGGACTAGCACAGATACGCAGTATTTT. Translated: CASSQGGGGTSTDTQYF.

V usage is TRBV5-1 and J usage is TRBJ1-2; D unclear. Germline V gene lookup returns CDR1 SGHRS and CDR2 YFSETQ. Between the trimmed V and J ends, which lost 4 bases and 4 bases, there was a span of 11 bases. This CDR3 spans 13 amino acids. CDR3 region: CASSPTAGYGYTF. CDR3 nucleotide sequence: TGCGCCAGCAGCCCGACCGCGGGCTATGGCTACACCTTC.

In nucleotides, the CDR3 is TGTGCCAGCAGCTTCAGGGGGCCAGGAGATACGCAGTATTTT. It yields the protein CASSFRGPGDTQYF. The chain uses TRBV5-4 and TRBJ2-3; 8 bases line up with TRBD1. The germline V gene encodes CDR1 SGHNT and CDR2 YYREEE (reference sequence). The CDR3 covers 14 residues. The V segment lost 2 bases and the J segment 5 bases; nucleotides outside the gene matches: 4.

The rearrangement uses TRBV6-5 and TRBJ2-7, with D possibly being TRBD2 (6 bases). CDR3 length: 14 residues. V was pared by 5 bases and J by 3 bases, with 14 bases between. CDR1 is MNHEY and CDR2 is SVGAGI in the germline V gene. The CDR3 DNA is TGTGCCAGCAGTAAGACCGGGGGATTCTACGAGCAGTACTTC. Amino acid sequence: CASSKTGGFYEQYF.

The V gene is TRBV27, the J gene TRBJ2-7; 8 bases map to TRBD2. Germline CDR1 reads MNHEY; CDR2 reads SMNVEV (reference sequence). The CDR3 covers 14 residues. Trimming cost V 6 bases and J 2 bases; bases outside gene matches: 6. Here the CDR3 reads CASSPSGSPYEQYF. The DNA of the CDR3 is TGTGCCAGCAGCCCAAGCGGGAGTCCCTACGAGCAGTACTTC.

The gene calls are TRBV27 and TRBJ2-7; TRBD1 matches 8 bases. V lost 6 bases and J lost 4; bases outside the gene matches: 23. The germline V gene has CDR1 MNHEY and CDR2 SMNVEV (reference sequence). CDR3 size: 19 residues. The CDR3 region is CASSHIAGPDQGASYEQYF. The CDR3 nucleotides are TGTGCCAGCAGCCACATCGCCGGGCCTGATCAGGGGGCTTCTTACGAGCAGTACTTC.